This T cell receptor (beta chain) was recovered during a study of tumor-infiltrating lymphocytes in localized non-small cell lung cancer. The CDR3 runs to 14 residues. Germline V CDR1 and CDR2: LNHDA, SQIVND (reference sequence). The V gene lost 6 bases and the J gene lost 8 bases, with 16 bases spanning the gap. Method: immunoSEQ multiplex PCR; TCRdb's copy keeps in-frame clones and lacks some. The sample records 6,500 to 9,000 clones, about 60% being singletons. This receptor was taken from a human donor with non-small cell lung cancer. The rearrangement links TRBV19 to TRBJ1-4; D gene unclear. Sequencing was performed on uninvolved lung tissue not adjacent to the tumor. The CDR3 DNA reads as TGTGCCAGTAGGAAACATAGGATGGAGGAAAAACTGTTTTTT. It translates to CASRKHRMEEKLFF.